These 7 T cell receptor beta chains came from one sample sequenced in a study of T cell changes during pregnancy in multiple sclerosis. Measured with immunoSEQ multiplex PCR; TCRdb has only the in-frame clones, and not every one. The sample consists of 72,000 or so clones, 93% of them appearing once. The source was peripheral blood, collected in the second trimester of pregnancy. The origin of the receptors is a female donor with multiple sclerosis, enrolled in a pregnancy study.

The chain links TRBV6-5 to TRBJ1-1, with 8 positions matching TRBD1. Germline V gives CDR1 MNHEY, CDR2 SVGAGI. V dropped 5 bases and J dropped 0; count of bases not matched to a gene: 5. This CDR3 comprises 15 residues. The CDR3 sequence is CASSHQGAVNTEAFF. The CDR3 nucleotides read TGTGCCAGCAGTCACCAGGGGGCGGTGAACACTGAAGCTTTCTTT.

The chain couples TRBV6-6 to TRBJ1-4, with D tentatively TRBD1 (5 bases). Germline loops: CDR1 MNHNY, CDR2 SVGAGI (reference sequence). Trimming pared 6 bases from V and 7 bases from J, leaving 15 bases between. This CDR3 region has 14 residues. The CDR3 loop is CASRPGGGGEKLFF. DNA of the CDR3: TGTGCCAGCAGGCCGGGAGGTGGGGGTGAAAAACTGTTTTTT.

J is TRBJ1-5 and V is TRBV19; D remains unclear. V lost 1 base to trimming and J lost 4 bases, with 11 bases between them. Looked up from germline, CDR1 is LNHDA and CDR2 is SQIVND (reference sequence). CDR3 length: 15 amino acids. The CDR3 sequence is CASSIVATPNQPQHF. The CDR3, as DNA: TGTGCCAGTAGTATAGTTGCCACTCCGAATCAGCCCCAGCATTTT. Using reference TRBV19 and TRBJ1-5 for the parts outside the CDR3, the full variable domain is DGGITQSPKYLFRKEGQNVTLSCEQNLNHDAMYWYRQDPGQGLRLIYYSQIVNDFQKGDIAEGYSVSREKKESFPLTVTSAQKNPTAFYLCASSIVATPNQPQHFGDGTRLSIL.

The chain employs TRBV4-2 and TRBJ1-6; TRBD1 is a possible D gene (5 bases). V lost 0 bases, J lost 8 bases, and 11 bases lay in between. This CDR3 has 15 amino acids. The germline V gene has CDR1 LGHNA and CDR2 YNFKEQ. CDR3 DNA sequence: TGTGCCAGCAGCCAAGAAAGTGACAGCTATTCACCCCTCCACTTT. Protein sequence: CASSQESDSYSPLHF.

This chain joins TRBV10-1 and TRBJ1-1; D is undetermined. V lost 5 bases and J lost 9, with 19 bases in between. This CDR3 has 14 amino acids. Germline CDR1 reads WNHNN; CDR2 reads SYGVQD (reference sequence). CDR3: CASSPGLGRNKAFF. The CDR3 DNA follows: TGCGCCAGCAGTCCGGGGTTGGGTCGAAATAAAGCTTTCTTT.

Here the CDR3 DNA reads TGTGCCAGCAGCCAAGAAGGTGGCGGGGGCACCGGGGAGCTGTTTTTT. This translates into CASSQEGGGGTGELFF. The V call is TRBV4-2, the J call TRBJ2-2, with 7 bases aligning to TRBD2. The junction had 5 bases not matched to a gene; V was cut back by 0 bases and J by 4 bases. The CDR3 loop spans 16 amino acids. In germline, CDR1 is LGHNA, CDR2 YNFKEQ.

This sequence joins TRBV4-1 and TRBJ2-7; maybe TRBD1 (6 bases). CDR3 size: 14 residues. The V and J ends lost 0 bases and 4 bases respectively, with 10 bases between them. The germline V gene has CDR1 MGHRA and CDR2 YSYEKL. CDR3 residues: CASSQDQGRYEQYF. The DNA of the CDR3 is TGCGCCAGCAGCCAAGATCAGGGGAGATACGAGCAGTACTTC.